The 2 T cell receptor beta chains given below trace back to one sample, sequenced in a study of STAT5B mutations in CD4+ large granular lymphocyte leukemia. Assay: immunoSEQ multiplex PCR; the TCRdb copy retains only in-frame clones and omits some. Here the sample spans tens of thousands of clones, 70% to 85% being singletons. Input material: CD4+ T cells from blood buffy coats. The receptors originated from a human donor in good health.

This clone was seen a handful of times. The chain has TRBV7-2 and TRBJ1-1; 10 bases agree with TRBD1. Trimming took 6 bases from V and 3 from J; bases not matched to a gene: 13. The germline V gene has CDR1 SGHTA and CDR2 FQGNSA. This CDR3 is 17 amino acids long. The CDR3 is CASSSTTGGVGHTEAFF. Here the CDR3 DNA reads TGTGCCAGCAGTTCTACGACAGGGGGCGTGGGGCACACTGAAGCTTTCTTT.

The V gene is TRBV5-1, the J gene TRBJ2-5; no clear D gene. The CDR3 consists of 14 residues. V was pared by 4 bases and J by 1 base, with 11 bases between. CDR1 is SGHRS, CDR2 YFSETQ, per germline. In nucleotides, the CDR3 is TGCGCCAGCAGCCCAGGAGCTTCCCAAGAGACCCAGTACTTC. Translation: CASSPGASQETQYF.